This is a list of T cell receptor beta chains from one sample in a study of cytotoxic CD8 clonotypes in ibrutinib-treated CLL. The protocol was immunoSEQ multiplex PCR, while the TCRdb copy is restricted to in-frame clones and leaves out a portion. In the table there are under 300,000 clones, 70% of which are singletons. The sample in question was PBMCs, obtained after 24 months of ibrutinib treatment. Receptors originate from a human donor with chronic lymphocytic leukemia. The CDR3 runs from the conserved cysteine through the conserved F or W. The D gene is left open where the match is weak. Not every row has a clone size; where given, it reads once, few, many or a size class.

v_call	d_call	j_call	clone_size	cdr3_aa	cdr3_nt
TRBV11-1	-	TRBJ1-1	-	CASSLIGIEAFF	TGTGCCAGCAGCTTAATCGGAATTGAAGCTTTCTTT
TRBV15	-	TRBJ2-5	-	CATSRGGSGRRETQYF	TGTGCCACCAGCAGAGGAGGGTCAGGGCGTAGAGAGACCCAGTACTTC
TRBV27	-	TRBJ2-5	-	CASSLRGQETQYF	TGTGCCAGCAGTTTAAGGGGACAAGAGACCCAGTACTTC
TRBV11-3	TRBD1	TRBJ2-7	-	CASSPGPGQGNNEQYF	TGTGCCAGCAGTCCTGGGCCGGGACAGGGTAATAACGAGCAGTACTTC
TRBV25-1	-	TRBJ2-7	-	CASSSRSYPYEQYF	TGTGCCAGCAGTAGTAGGTCTTACCCCTACGAGCAGTACTTC
TRBV19	TRBD1	TRBJ1-1	-	CASSIEGQGPTEAFF	TGTGCCAGTAGTATAGAGGGACAGGGACCCACTGAAGCTTTCTTT
TRBV19	-	TRBJ2-1	-	CASTNYWDTHEQFF	TGTGCCAGTACCAACTACTGGGACACCCATGAGCAGTTCTTC
TRBV6-4	-	TRBJ2-1	-	CASSDPSREQFF	TGTGCCAGCAGTGACCCCAGTCGCGAGCAGTTCTTC
TRBV27	-	TRBJ1-2	-	CASSFSPSYGYTF	TGTGCCAGCAGTTTTTCGCCTAGCTATGGCTACACCTTC
TRBV19	TRBD2	TRBJ2-1	few	CASSMGLASYNEQFF	TGTGCCAGTAGTATGGGACTAGCGAGTTACAATGAGCAGTTCTTC
TRBV27	-	TRBJ2-1	-	CASSFQVIAPYNEQFF	TGTGCCAGCAGTTTTCAGGTTATAGCCCCCTACAATGAGCAGTTCTTC
TRBV27	-	TRBJ1-2	-	CASSSLGVSNYGYTF	TGTGCCAGCAGTTCCCTTGGGGTGTCTAACTATGGCTACACCTTC
TRBV28	-	TRBJ1-1	-	CASSSAGKFREAFF	TGTGCCAGCAGTTCCGCTGGTAAATTTAGAGAAGCTTTCTTT
TRBV5-4	TRBD1	TRBJ2-7	-	CASSFSGTGAYEQYF	TGTGCCAGCAGCTTTTCCGGGACAGGAGCCTACGAGCAGTACTTC
TRBV5-6	-	TRBJ2-7	-	CASSGPRLAGVSYEQYF	TGTGCCAGCAGCGGGCCCCGGCTGGCAGGGGTCTCCTACGAGCAGTACTTC
TRBV4-1	TRBD2	TRBJ2-3	few	CASSRGLAQTDTQYF	TGCGCCAGCAGCCGAGGACTAGCGCAGACAGATACGCAGTATTTT
TRBV29-1	-	TRBJ2-3	-	CSVEGSGLRTDTQYF	TGCAGCGTTGAAGGGTCGGGACTTCGCACAGATACGCAGTATTTT
TRBV5-1	-	TRBJ2-6	-	CASSLDRASNSGANVLTF	TGCGCCAGCAGCTTGGACAGGGCCTCCAACTCTGGGGCCAACGTCCTGACTTTC
TRBV30	TRBD2	TRBJ2-7	-	CAWTQLWTSGRSRYEQYF	TGTGCCTGGACCCAACTCTGGACTAGCGGGAGGTCCCGCTACGAGCAGTACTTC
TRBV10-3	TRBD1	TRBJ2-7	once	CAIREQDGTGGYEQYF	TGTGCCATCCGAGAACAAGACGGGACAGGGGGCTACGAGCAGTACTTC
TRBV19	-	TRBJ2-5	-	CASSIDLWAGAGTQYF	TGTGCCAGTAGTATAGATCTATGGGCAGGGGCTGGGACCCAGTACTTC
TRBV4-1	TRBD2	TRBJ2-1	-	CASSQAIAGGFNEQFF	TGCGCCAGCAGCCAAGCAATAGCGGGAGGGTTCAATGAGCAGTTCTTC
TRBV5-4	-	TRBJ2-1	once	CASSPSRVHNEQFF	TGTGCCAGCAGCCCGAGTAGGGTCCACAATGAGCAGTTCTTC
TRBV4-1	-	TRBJ2-7	few	CASSQASDLLRGEQYF	TGCGCCAGCAGCCAAGCGTCAGATCTCCTTCGGGGGGAGCAGTACTTC
TRBV27	-	TRBJ1-6	-	CASTPNVMDNSPLHF	TGTGCCAGCACCCCCAATGTTATGGATAATTCACCCCTCCACTTT
TRBV7-6	TRBD2	TRBJ2-1	-	CASSFSGSVEQFF	TGTGCCAGCAGCTTCAGCGGGAGCGTAGAGCAGTTCTTC